This TCR beta chain was documented in a study of T cell responses to AZD1222 COVID-19 vaccine. Study-wide findings and caveats: Regions 160-218 and 743-854 held dominance among vaccine-associated CD4 TCRs, which spanned spike. Reports indicate that nearly half of spike-specific TCRs are directed at unmutated variant regions.

Only in-frame clones appear in the TCRdb table, and some are missing; sequencing was by immunoSEQ multiplex PCR. The table has fewer than 200,000 clones, just over 85% seen once. As concerns this clone: What it binds is unknown.

Germline CDR1 DFQATT, CDR2 SNEGSKA (reference sequence). CDR3 length: 11 amino acids. Trimming took 3 bases from V and 5 from J, leaving 6 bases between them. The sequence was collected from an adult who received the AZD1222 COVID-19 vaccine. The sequencing here drew on peripheral blood, taken 28 days after the second AZD1222 dose. This chain joins TRBV20-1 and TRBJ2-3, with D possibly being TRBD1 (5 bases). CDR3 region: CSASREDTQYF. In DNA, the CDR3 is TGCAGTGCTAGCAGGGAAGATACGCAGTATTTT.